These 16 T cell receptor beta chains came from one sample sequenced in a study of cytomegalovirus exposure and HLA in healthy donors. Researchers ran the PCR with 60 Vbeta and 13 Jbeta primers. Produced via immunoSEQ multiplex PCR; TCRdb's table is partial and in-frame only. The data contain 55,000 to 80,000 clones, approximately 81% of them singletons. Material: PBMCs. Source of these receptors: a woman aged 25 to 39 in good health and CMV-seropositive.

This clone has just one count. The rearrangement uses TRBV5-1 and TRBJ1-1; the match to TRBD1 covers 10 bases. Germline V CDR1 and CDR2: SGHRS, YFSETQ. J gave up 4 bases and V 4 bases, and 7 bases lay outside the gene matches. There are 15 residues in the CDR3. The CDR3 DNA reads as TGCGCCAGCAGCAGGGGACAGGGGACCCTCACTGAAGCTTTCTTT. Its protein is CASSRGQGTLTEAFF.

This sequence joins TRBV30 and TRBJ2-7, with D uncertain. CDR1 is GTSNPN, CDR2 SVGIG, per germline (reference sequence). V lost 3 bases and J lost 3, with 9 bases in between. The CDR3 sequence is 12 residues long. CDR3 residues: CAWRTSRYEQYF. The CDR3 DNA sequence: TGTGCCTGGAGGACTTCACGCTACGAGCAGTACTTC.

In this sample, this clone turned up once. This chain connects TRBV28 to TRBJ1-1; D perhaps matches TRBD1 (5 bases). Trimming cost V 7 bases and J 3 bases, with 18 bases left between them. Germline V lookup: CDR1 MDHEN, CDR2 SYDVKM. CDR3 length: 15 amino acids. CDR3 coding DNA: TGTGCCAGCACCCCTGGGGGGGGAGGGGACACTGAAGCTTTCTTT. Protein product: CASTPGGGGDTEAFF.

This sequence joins TRBV5-1 and TRBJ1-2, with 7 bases that match TRBD1. V dropped 6 bases and J dropped 2; count of bases not matched to a gene: 10. The CDR3 runs 15 residues. The germline V gene has CDR1 SGHRS and CDR2 YFSETQ. CDR3 residues: CASNTETGTNYGYTF. DNA for the CDR3: TGCGCCAGCAACACCGAGACAGGGACCAACTATGGCTACACCTTC.

The rearrangement links TRBV6-1 to TRBJ2-2; no clear D. V shed 8 bases and J shed 4 bases, with 11 bases lying between them. Germline-derived CDR1 and CDR2 are MNHNS and SASEGT. The CDR3 runs to 13 residues. CDR3 sequence reads: CASRVAITGELFF. CDR3 bases: TGTGCCAGCCGGGTCGCGATCACCGGGGAGCTGTTTTTT.

This rearrangement joins TRBV7-2 to TRBJ1-5; D is possibly TRBD1 (5 bases). Germline assignment: CDR1 SGHTA and CDR2 FQGNSA. The germline V and J ends were trimmed by 3 bases and 7 bases, with 10 bases remaining between them. The CDR3 runs 13 residues. CDR3 coding DNA: TGTGCCAGCAGCTTGGAGGGGCTACAGCCCCAGCATTTT. Encoded protein: CASSLEGLQPQHF.

The genes are TRBV11-2 and TRBJ2-5; TRBD2 agrees at 12 bases. From germline, CDR1 is SGHAT and CDR2 FQNNGV. This CDR3 is 15 amino acids long. V lost 5 bases to trimming and J lost 7 bases; unmatched junction nucleotides: 8. CDR3 nucleotide sequence: TGTGCCAGCAGCCTTCGACTAGCGGGAGATGGGACCCAGTACTTC. This sequence encodes CASSLRLAGDGTQYF.

The chain has TRBV2 and TRBJ2-6, with unresolved D. V lost 3 bases to trimming and J lost 2 bases, with 8 bases between them. CDR1 is SNHLY and CDR2 is FYNNEI in the germline V gene. The CDR3 sequence is 15 residues long. The CDR3 reads CASSDRGPGANVLTF. CDR3 coding DNA: TGTGCCAGCAGTGACCGCGGTCCTGGGGCCAACGTCCTGACTTTC. Full variable domain (remainder filled in from reference TRBV2 and TRBJ2-6): EPEVTQTPSHQVTQMGQEVILRCVPISNHLYFYWYRQILGQKVEFLVSFYNNEISEKSEIFDDQFSVERPDGSNFTLKIRSTKLEDSAMYFCASSDRGPGANVLTFGAGSRLTVL.

This clone was recorded a few times. V gene TRBV5-4 combines with J gene TRBJ2-7, with TRBD2 as a possible D gene (5 bases). CDR3 length: 13 residues. The V end was cut by 2 bases, the J end by 2 bases, with 8 bases between. Germline V gives CDR1 SGHNT, CDR2 YYREEE (reference sequence). CDR3 DNA sequence: TGTGCCAGCAGCTTCGGGAAGACCTACGAGCAGTACTTC. Protein sequence: CASSFGKTYEQYF. Full variable domain (remainder filled in from reference TRBV5-4 and TRBJ2-7): ETGVTQSPTHLIKTRGQQVTLRCSSQSGHNTVSWYQQALGQGPQFIFQYYREEENGRGNFPPRFSGLQFPNYSSELNVNALELDDSALYLCASSFGKTYEQYFGPGTRLTVT.

The chain is built from TRBV30 and TRBJ2-7, with unresolved D. V was trimmed by 2 bases and J by 2 bases, leaving 7 bases between them. Germline CDR1 reads GTSNPN; CDR2 reads SVGIG (reference sequence). The CDR3 is made up of 12 amino acids. The CDR3 protein is CAWSSFPYEQYF. CDR3 coding DNA: TGTGCCTGGAGTTCATTCCCCTACGAGCAGTACTTC. Together with reference TRBV30 and TRBJ2-7, the CDR3 gives the full variable domain: SQTIHQWPATLVQPVGSPLSLECTVEGTSNPNLYWYRQAAGRGLQLLFYSVGIGQISSEVPQNLSASRPQDRQFILSSKKLLLSDSGFYLCAWSSFPYEQYFGPGTRLTVT.

This clone came up once. The rearrangement joins TRBV6-6 to TRBJ2-7; 8 nucleotides align to TRBD2. This CDR3 has 16 residues. Per the germline V gene, CDR1 is MNHNY and CDR2 is SVGAGI (reference sequence). Trimming removed 6 bases from V and 0 bases from J; junction bases left unmatched: 10. CDR3 bases: TGTGCCAGCAGGAACCCCTCCGGGACTAGCTCCTACGAGCAGTACTTC. It encodes CASRNPSGTSSYEQYF.

The chain is built from TRBV27 and TRBJ2-5, with D perhaps matching TRBD1 (5 bases). Germline V CDR1 and CDR2: MNHEY, SMNVEV (reference sequence). This CDR3 spans 14 amino acids. Trimming took off 4 bases at V and 2 bases at J, with 11 bases between the two ends. The CDR3, as DNA: TGTGCCAGCAGTTCCCGACAGTTTCAAGAGACCCAGTACTTC. This codes for CASSSRQFQETQYF.

The chain is built from TRBV2 and TRBJ2-7; 12 bases are a match to TRBD2. The CDR3 totals 14 residues. V shed 5 bases, J shed 5 bases, and the junction held 4 bases outside the gene matches. CDR1 SNHLY and CDR2 FYNNEI come from the germline V gene. DNA for the CDR3: TGTGCCAGCAGTAGACTAGCGGGAGTAAACGAGCAGTACTTC. It specifies CASSRLAGVNEQYF.

This clone was observed a handful of times. The rearrangement joins TRBV2 to TRBJ2-1, with D tentatively TRBD2 (6 bases). CDR1 SNHLY and CDR2 FYNNEI come from the germline V gene. V lost 11 bases, J lost 5 bases, and 16 bases lay in between. The CDR3 extends over 13 amino acids. The CDR3 DNA sequence: TGTGCCCTCAGCCAGCGGGCGAACAATGAGCAGTTCTTC. This sequence encodes CALSQRANNEQFF.

A few counts support this clone. V and J are TRBV7-8 and TRBJ1-1, with 9 bases that match TRBD1. V lost 5 bases and J lost 5; bases outside the gene matches: 9. CDR1 SGHVS and CDR2 FQNEAQ come from the germline V gene. CDR3 length equals 15 residues. CDR3 coding DNA: TGTGCCAGCAGCCTGCCGGGACAGGGCGGTACTGAAGCTTTCTTT. It specifies CASSLPGQGGTEAFF.

This rearrangement joins TRBV28 to TRBJ2-3, with a possible D match to TRBD2 (6 bases). Germline CDR1 and CDR2: MDHEN and SYDVKM. CDR3 length: 14 amino acids. Trimming left V 6 bases short and J 0 bases short, with 10 bases between. The CDR3 DNA reads as TGTGCCAGCAGAAGCGGGTCTAGCACAGATACGCAGTATTTT. As protein: CASRSGSSTDTQYF.